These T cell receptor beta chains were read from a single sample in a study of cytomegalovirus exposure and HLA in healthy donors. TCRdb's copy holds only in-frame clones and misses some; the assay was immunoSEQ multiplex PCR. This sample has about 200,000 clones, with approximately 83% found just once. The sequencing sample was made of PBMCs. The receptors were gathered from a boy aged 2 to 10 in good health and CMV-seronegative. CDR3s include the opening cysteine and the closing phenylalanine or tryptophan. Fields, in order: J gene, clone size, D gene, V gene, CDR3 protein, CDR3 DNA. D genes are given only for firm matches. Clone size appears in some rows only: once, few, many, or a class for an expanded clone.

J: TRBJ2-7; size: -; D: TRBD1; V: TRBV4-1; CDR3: CASSRTGTDTYEQYF; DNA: TGCGCCAGCAGCCGAACCGGGACAGACACCTACGAGCAGTACTTC
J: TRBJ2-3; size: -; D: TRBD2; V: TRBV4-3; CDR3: CASSQEGRGGSTDTQYF; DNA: TGCGCCAGCAGCCAAGAAGGGCGGGGGGGGAGCACAGATACGCAGTATTTT
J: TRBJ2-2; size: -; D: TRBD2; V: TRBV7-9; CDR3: CASSLGDYNTGELFF; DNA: TGTGCCAGCAGCTTAGGGGACTATAACACCGGGGAGCTGTTTTTT
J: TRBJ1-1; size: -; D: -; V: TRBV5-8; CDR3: CASSWLPQGPGPEAFF; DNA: TGTGCCAGCAGCTGGTTACCCCAGGGGCCTGGCCCTGAAGCTTTCTTT
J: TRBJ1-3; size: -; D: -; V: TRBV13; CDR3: CASSLDTGTKNTIYF; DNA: TGTGCCAGCAGCTTAGATACAGGGACGAAAAACACCATATATTTT
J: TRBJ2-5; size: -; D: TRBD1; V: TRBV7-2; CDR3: CASSRQGRETQYF; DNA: TGTGCCAGCAGTCGACAGGGTCGAGAGACCCAGTACTTC
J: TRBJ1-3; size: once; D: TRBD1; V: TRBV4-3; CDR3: CASSQGRFIGQDISAGNTIYF; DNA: TGCGCCAGCAGCCAAGGAAGATTTATAGGACAGGATATTAGTGCTGGAAACACCATATATTTT
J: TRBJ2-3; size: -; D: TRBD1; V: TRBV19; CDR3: CATGDRGGQGDTQYF; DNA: TGTGCCACCGGGGACAGGGGAGGGCAAGGGGATACGCAGTATTTT
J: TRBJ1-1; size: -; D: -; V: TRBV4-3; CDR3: CASSQEGGTEAFF; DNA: TGCGCCAGCAGCCAAGAAGGGGGCACTGAAGCTTTCTTT
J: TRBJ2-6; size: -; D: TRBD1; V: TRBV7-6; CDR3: CASSPRTGSGANVLTF; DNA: TGTGCCAGCAGCCCCCGGACAGGCTCTGGGGCCAACGTCCTGACTTTC
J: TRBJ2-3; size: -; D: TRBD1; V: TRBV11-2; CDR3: CASSETGVPDTQYF; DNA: TGTGCCAGCAGCGAGACAGGGGTACCAGATACGCAGTATTTT
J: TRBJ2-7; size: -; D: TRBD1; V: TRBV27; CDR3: CASSFLDRASYEQYF; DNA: TGTGCCAGCAGTTTTCTGGACAGGGCTTCCTACGAGCAGTACTTC
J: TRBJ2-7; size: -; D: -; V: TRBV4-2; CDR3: CASSRPGVPSYEQYF; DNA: TGTGCCAGCAGCCGACCGGGGGTACCCTCCTACGAGCAGTACTTC
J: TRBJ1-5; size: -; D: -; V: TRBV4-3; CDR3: CASSRPKEDSIQPQHF; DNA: TGCGCCAGCAGCCGCCCTAAGGAGGATAGTATTCAGCCCCAGCATTTT
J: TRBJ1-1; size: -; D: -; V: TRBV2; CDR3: CASSVSPETEAFF; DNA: TGTGCCAGCAGTGTATCCCCCGAGACAGAAGCTTTCTTT
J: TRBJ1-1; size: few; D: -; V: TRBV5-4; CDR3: CASSLSPSEAFF; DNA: TGTGCCAGCAGCTTGTCCCCATCTGAAGCTTTCTTT
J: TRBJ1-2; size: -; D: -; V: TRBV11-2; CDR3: CASSQVQGIEGYTF; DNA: TGTGCCAGCAGCCAAGTACAGGGTATAGAGGGCTACACCTTC
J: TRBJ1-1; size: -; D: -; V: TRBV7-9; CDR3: CAIGSSLNTEAFF; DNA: TGTGCCATCGGTTCGAGTCTGAACACTGAAGCTTTCTTT
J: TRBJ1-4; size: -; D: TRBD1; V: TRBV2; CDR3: CASSRQGVGEKLFF; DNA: TGTGCCAGCAGCAGACAGGGGGTTGGGGAAAAACTGTTTTTT
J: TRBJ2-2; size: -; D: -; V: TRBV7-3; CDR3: CASSPGETGELFF; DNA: TGTGCCAGCAGCCCCGGAGAAACCGGGGAGCTGTTTTTT
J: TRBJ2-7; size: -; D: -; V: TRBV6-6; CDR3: CASSSILDTYEQYF; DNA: TGTGCCAGCAGTTCCATTCTTGACACCTACGAGCAGTACTTC
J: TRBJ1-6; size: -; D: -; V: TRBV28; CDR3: CASSDRLLSPLHF; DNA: TGTGCCAGCAGTGACAGATTACTATCACCCCTCCACTTT
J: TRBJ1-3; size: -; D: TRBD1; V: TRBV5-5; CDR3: CASSLRFQGESSGNTIYF; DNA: TGTGCCAGCAGCTTGAGGTTTCAGGGGGAAAGCTCTGGAAACACCATATATTTT
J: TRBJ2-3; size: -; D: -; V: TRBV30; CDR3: CAWSASNGVAQYF; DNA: TGTGCCTGGAGTGCCTCAAACGGGGTGGCGCAGTATTTT